This TCR beta chain was observed in a study of early T cells in non-severe SARS-CoV-2 infection. On this clonotype itself: Its antigen is unidentified. A much larger clone is a single base away; this may be a read error. Without the conserved terminal phenylalanine or tryptophan, this CDR3 likely stems from a read error.

Overall study results and limits: The matching step, a VDJdb search, favored anti-spike CD8 responses and missed private and CD4 specificities.

Researchers tagged individual cDNA molecules with unique molecular identifiers. TCRdb recomputed calls from the 5' RACE reads with MiXCR, one row per CDR3 protein. The sample records under 25,000 distinct CDR3 sequences, about 4.3% being singletons. Germline V gene sequence: CDR1 SGHVS, CDR2 FNYEAQ. The CDR3 covers 15 residues. Trimming shortened V by 4 bases and J by 7 bases, and 20 bases separated the two germline ends. J is TRBJ2-7 and V is TRBV7-6, with D maybe TRBD2 (6 bases). Source material: whole blood. The TCR originated in an adult who was a healthcare worker with PCR-confirmed SARS-CoV-2 infection or an uninfected control (not recorded which). The CDR3 sequence: CASSSVGGTWREQYL. The CDR3 DNA follows: TGTGCCAGCAGCTCCGTCGGGGGAACATGGCGGGAGCAGTACTTG.